This record concerns one T cell receptor beta chain sequence. As yet, its antigen is unknown. The sample originates from a study of OX40 agonist ivuxolimab in advanced cancers. Looking at the study overall: Antecedent anti-PD-1, anti-PD-L1 or anti-CTLA-4 therapy was permissible, with under 50% having received some.

Patients had blood sampled at baseline and again on cycle 4 day 1 and cycle 7 day 1. Repertoires were generated with immunoSEQ multiplex PCR, while TCRdb's copy carries only in-frame clones and drops some. In the table there are 34,000 or so clones, 85% to 90% of which are singletons. The study, taken as a whole, reports: Expansion of clones was among the lowest in partial responders at 0.1-3.0 mg/kg. At doses 0.1 to 3.0 mg/kg, CD4+ and CD8+ clones expanded.

The clonotype originates from an adult with an advanced solid tumor such as melanoma, head and neck, liver or kidney cancer. Sample: CD4+ or CD8+ T cells sorted from blood, taken in a trial of the OX40 agonist ivuxolimab.

The CDR3 here is CASSQKGQGSNQPQHF. The DNA of the CDR3 is TGTGCCAGCAGCCAAAAGGGACAGGGTAGCAATCAGCCCCAGCATTTT. This chain uses TRBV4-2 with TRBJ1-5; 9 nucleotides match TRBD1. The CDR3 contains 16 residues. Germline loops: CDR1 LGHNA, CDR2 YNFKEQ. Germline trimming cut 2 bases from V and 0 bases from J; bases unmatched to any gene: 2.